This T cell receptor beta chain was documented in a study of T cells in Graves' hyperthyroidism and ophthalmopathy. Study as a whole: The authors collected peripheral blood at initial diagnosis, before any treatment. Study conclusions and caveats: A model using 13 V-J features told ophthalmopathy apart from stable hyperthyroidism.

As to this clonotype: Antigen: not known.

The CDR3 contains 13 residues. Per germline, CDR1 MDHEN and CDR2 SYDVKM. V gave up 5 bases and J gave up 9 bases, with 14 bases separating them. TCR beta CDR3 region amplification was performed from RNA transcripts. TCR CDR3 underwent first-round RT-PCR with the HTBI primer set. TCRdb used MiXCR to reprocess the multiplex PCR reads, holding one entry per CDR3 protein. The sample has around 600,000 distinct CDR3 sequences; around 13% are singletons. The TCR originated in a woman aged 50 to 60 with Graves' ophthalmopathy. This chain links TRBV28 with TRBJ2-4; perhaps TRBD1 as D (6 bases). What was sequenced was blood. Here the CDR3 DNA reads TGTGCCAGCAGTACTCAGACAGGCACCATTCAGTACTTC. Translation gives CASSTQTGTIQYF.